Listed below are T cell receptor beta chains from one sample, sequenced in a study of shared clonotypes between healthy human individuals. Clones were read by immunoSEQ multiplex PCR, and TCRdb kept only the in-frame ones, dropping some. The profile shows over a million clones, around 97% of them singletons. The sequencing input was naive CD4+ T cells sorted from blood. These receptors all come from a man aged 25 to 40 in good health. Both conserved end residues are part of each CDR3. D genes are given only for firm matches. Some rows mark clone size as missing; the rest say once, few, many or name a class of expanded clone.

cdr3_aa: CASRRATSGNTIYF
cdr3_nt: TGTGCCAGCAGAAGAGCCACCTCTGGAAACACCATATATTTT
j_call: TRBJ1-3
clone_size: -
d_call: -
v_call: TRBV2

cdr3_aa: CASSPPVRSDEQYF
cdr3_nt: TGTGCCAGCTCACCACCGGTACGTAGCGACGAGCAGTACTTC
j_call: TRBJ2-7
clone_size: -
d_call: -
v_call: TRBV18

cdr3_aa: CASSLSHRGFGYTF
cdr3_nt: TGTGCCAGCAGTTTATCCCACAGGGGATTTGGCTACACCTTC
j_call: TRBJ1-2
clone_size: -
d_call: TRBD1
v_call: TRBV28

cdr3_aa: CASSTSTGNRDEQYF
cdr3_nt: TGTGCCAGTAGTACGTCTACAGGGAATCGGGACGAGCAGTACTTC
j_call: TRBJ2-7
clone_size: -
d_call: -
v_call: TRBV19

cdr3_aa: CASSLNPGQNEQFF
cdr3_nt: TGTGCCAGCTCACTAAATCCAGGACAGAATGAGCAGTTCTTC
j_call: TRBJ2-1
clone_size: -
d_call: -
v_call: TRBV18

cdr3_aa: CATGQGWPTGELFF
cdr3_nt: TGTGCCACCGGACAGGGGTGGCCCACCGGGGAGCTGTTTTTT
j_call: TRBJ2-2
clone_size: -
d_call: TRBD1
v_call: TRBV5-4

cdr3_aa: CASSQVGGFGNQPQHF
cdr3_nt: TGCGCCAGCAGCCAAGTGGGGGGGTTTGGCAATCAGCCCCAGCATTTT
j_call: TRBJ1-5
clone_size: -
d_call: -
v_call: TRBV4-1

cdr3_aa: CASSVGQGDEQYF
cdr3_nt: TGTGCCAGCAGTGTGGGACAGGGAGACGAGCAGTACTTC
j_call: TRBJ2-7
clone_size: -
d_call: TRBD1
v_call: TRBV6-4

cdr3_aa: CASGYLADLQETQYF
cdr3_nt: TGTGCCAGCGGTTACCTAGCGGACCTCCAAGAGACCCAGTACTTC
j_call: TRBJ2-5
clone_size: -
d_call: TRBD2
v_call: TRBV27

cdr3_aa: CASRGGGSIPNIQYF
cdr3_nt: TGTGCCAGCAGAGGAGGCGGGAGCATTCCCAACATTCAGTACTTC
j_call: TRBJ2-4
clone_size: once
d_call: TRBD2
v_call: TRBV7-2

cdr3_aa: CASSLFTGGKLNQPQHF
cdr3_nt: TGTGCCAGCAGCTTGTTTACAGGTGGAAAGTTGAATCAGCCCCAGCATTTT
j_call: TRBJ1-5
clone_size: -
d_call: -
v_call: TRBV5-8

cdr3_aa: CASSSLLQPGGYTF
cdr3_nt: TGTGCCAGCAGCTCCCTCCTCCAGCCGGGTGGCTACACCTTC
j_call: TRBJ1-2
clone_size: -
d_call: -
v_call: TRBV6-6

cdr3_aa: CASSPGLAGVTDTQYF
cdr3_nt: TGTGCCAGCTCACCAGGTCTAGCGGGAGTCACAGATACGCAGTATTTT
j_call: TRBJ2-3
clone_size: -
d_call: TRBD2
v_call: TRBV18

cdr3_aa: CASSPIREMNTEAFF
cdr3_nt: TGTGCCAGCTCACCAATCAGGGAAATGAACACTGAAGCTTTCTTT
j_call: TRBJ1-1
clone_size: -
d_call: -
v_call: TRBV18

cdr3_aa: CASSLDPEDRAPFF
cdr3_nt: TGTGCCAGCAGCCTCGACCCCGAGGACAGGGCCCCGTTCTTC
j_call: TRBJ2-1
clone_size: -
d_call: TRBD1
v_call: TRBV9

cdr3_aa: CASSLKGFPGGPAGELFF
cdr3_nt: TGTGCCAGCAGCTTGAAGGGATTCCCGGGAGGGCCCGCCGGGGAGCTGTTTTTT
j_call: TRBJ2-2
clone_size: -
d_call: TRBD2
v_call: TRBV5-4

cdr3_aa: CASNAGGWYEQYF
cdr3_nt: TGTGCCAGCAACGCGGGGGGCTGGTACGAGCAGTACTTC
j_call: TRBJ2-7
clone_size: -
d_call: TRBD2
v_call: TRBV28

cdr3_aa: CASGGDGSSGANVLTF
cdr3_nt: TGCGCCAGCGGGGGGGACGGTAGCTCTGGGGCCAACGTCCTGACTTTC
j_call: TRBJ2-6
clone_size: -
d_call: TRBD2
v_call: TRBV5-1

cdr3_aa: CASSWRESYNEQFF
cdr3_nt: TGTGCCAGCAGTTGGCGGGAGTCCTACAATGAGCAGTTCTTC
j_call: TRBJ2-1
clone_size: -
d_call: TRBD2
v_call: TRBV2

cdr3_aa: CASSTRQGARGEQFF
cdr3_nt: TGTGCCAGTAGTACCCGACAGGGGGCGCGGGGTGAGCAGTTCTTC
j_call: TRBJ2-1
clone_size: once
d_call: TRBD1
v_call: TRBV19

cdr3_aa: CASRTQTEAFF
cdr3_nt: TGTGCCAGCAGGACACAGACAGAAGCTTTCTTT
j_call: TRBJ1-1
clone_size: -
d_call: -
v_call: TRBV6-5

cdr3_aa: CASSLRAPWGLAGGGTGELFF
cdr3_nt: TGTGCCAGCAGTTTAAGGGCTCCCTGGGGGCTAGCGGGAGGAGGCACCGGGGAGCTGTTTTTT
j_call: TRBJ2-2
clone_size: -
d_call: TRBD2
v_call: TRBV27

cdr3_aa: CATEHTGSYEQYF
cdr3_nt: TGTGCCACCGAGCACACTGGTTCCTACGAGCAGTACTTC
j_call: TRBJ2-7
clone_size: -
d_call: -
v_call: TRBV28

cdr3_aa: CASSLVGSSADTQYF
cdr3_nt: TGTGCCAGCAGCTTAGTAGGGTCGAGCGCGGATACGCAGTATTTT
j_call: TRBJ2-3
clone_size: -
d_call: -
v_call: TRBV7-9

cdr3_aa: CASSGQVPNYGYTF
cdr3_nt: TGCGCCAGCAGTGGACAGGTTCCAAACTATGGCTACACCTTC
j_call: TRBJ1-2
clone_size: -
d_call: TRBD1
v_call: TRBV5-1

cdr3_aa: CASSRTGKGYEQYF
cdr3_nt: TGTGCCAGCAGCCGGACAGGAAAGGGCTACGAGCAGTACTTC
j_call: TRBJ2-7
clone_size: -
d_call: TRBD1
v_call: TRBV27

cdr3_aa: CASSSRDRDEKLFF
cdr3_nt: TGTGCCAGCAGCTCCAGGGACAGGGATGAAAAACTGTTTTTT
j_call: TRBJ1-4
clone_size: -
d_call: TRBD1
v_call: TRBV13

cdr3_aa: CASSSIRDRGISGANVLTF
cdr3_nt: TGTGCCAGCAGTTCAATCAGGGACAGGGGTATCTCTGGGGCCAACGTCCTGACTTTC
j_call: TRBJ2-6
clone_size: once
d_call: TRBD1
v_call: TRBV27

cdr3_aa: CASSPGGGRITGELFF
cdr3_nt: TGTGCCAGCAGCCCGGGCGGGGGGCGGATCACCGGGGAGCTGTTTTTT
j_call: TRBJ2-2
clone_size: -
d_call: TRBD2
v_call: TRBV5-5

cdr3_aa: CASSAPGQGANEAFF
cdr3_nt: TGTGCCAGCAGTGCCCCCGGACAGGGGGCGAATGAAGCTTTCTTT
j_call: TRBJ1-1
clone_size: -
d_call: TRBD1
v_call: TRBV25-1

cdr3_aa: CASSLRGAMNTEAFF
cdr3_nt: TGCGCCAGCAGCTTGAGGGGTGCAATGAACACTGAAGCTTTCTTT
j_call: TRBJ1-1
clone_size: -
d_call: -
v_call: TRBV5-1

cdr3_aa: CASSELQGSGNTIYF
cdr3_nt: TGTGCCAGCAGCGAACTTCAGGGTTCTGGAAACACCATATATTTT
j_call: TRBJ1-3
clone_size: -
d_call: -
v_call: TRBV9

cdr3_aa: CASSLLGSEQFF
cdr3_nt: TGTGCCAGCAGCTTATTGGGGAGTGAGCAGTTCTTC
j_call: TRBJ2-1
clone_size: once
d_call: -
v_call: TRBV11-2

cdr3_aa: CASSLSRGNTIYF
cdr3_nt: TGTGCCAGCAGCTTAAGCCGAGGAAACACCATATATTTT
j_call: TRBJ1-3
clone_size: -
d_call: -
v_call: TRBV7-3

cdr3_aa: CASSRGLSSYNEQFF
cdr3_nt: TGTGCCAGCAGCCGGGGGCTAAGCTCCTACAATGAGCAGTTCTTC
j_call: TRBJ2-1
clone_size: -
d_call: -
v_call: TRBV28

cdr3_aa: CASSLERGREKLFF
cdr3_nt: TGTGCCAGCAGCCTCGAAAGGGGGCGGGAAAAACTGTTTTTT
j_call: TRBJ1-4
clone_size: -
d_call: TRBD1
v_call: TRBV28

cdr3_aa: CASSPTPGRNYPNTGELFF
cdr3_nt: TGTGCCAGCAGCCCCACCCCAGGGCGAAATTACCCTAACACCGGGGAGCTGTTTTTT
j_call: TRBJ2-2
clone_size: -
d_call: -
v_call: TRBV28

cdr3_aa: CASQMQGFFEKLFF
cdr3_nt: TGTGCCAGCCAGATGCAGGGGTTTTTTGAAAAACTGTTTTTT
j_call: TRBJ1-4
clone_size: -
d_call: -
v_call: TRBV28

cdr3_aa: CASSASRGLDPYNEQFF
cdr3_nt: TGCGCCAGCAGTGCCTCGCGGGGTCTAGATCCTTACAATGAGCAGTTCTTC
j_call: TRBJ2-1
clone_size: -
d_call: -
v_call: TRBV10-2

cdr3_aa: CASSSRPTEAFF
cdr3_nt: TGTGCCAGCAGCTCTCGACCCACTGAAGCTTTCTTT
j_call: TRBJ1-1
clone_size: -
d_call: -
v_call: TRBV5-4

cdr3_aa: CASSDAFRGSGYNEQFF
cdr3_nt: TGTGCCAGCAGTGACGCCTTCAGGGGTTCGGGCTACAATGAGCAGTTCTTC
j_call: TRBJ2-1
clone_size: -
d_call: -
v_call: TRBV6-4

cdr3_aa: CASSLDGTYYEQYF
cdr3_nt: TGTGCCAGCAGCTTAGATGGGACTTACTACGAGCAGTACTTC
j_call: TRBJ2-7
clone_size: -
d_call: -
v_call: TRBV11-2

cdr3_aa: CASSAPPTGSSYNEQFF
cdr3_nt: TGTGCCAGCAGCGCCCCGCCGACAGGGAGCTCCTACAATGAGCAGTTCTTC
j_call: TRBJ2-1
clone_size: -
d_call: TRBD1
v_call: TRBV9